This TCR beta chain was obtained from a study of T cell responses to AZD1222 COVID-19 vaccine. Germline V gene lookup returns CDR1 SGHTA and CDR2 FQGTGA. The ends were cut back, 2 bases at V and 2 bases at J, with 9 bases in the middle. This CDR3 is built from 14 residues. Repertoires were generated with immunoSEQ multiplex PCR, while TCRdb's copy carries only in-frame clones and drops some. The data show about 130,000 clones, 85% seen once. This rearrangement joins TRBV7-3 to TRBJ2-5, with a tentative D call TRBD1 (5 bases). This receptor was taken from an adult who received the MenACWY meningococcal vaccine as a control. This specimen was peripheral blood, taken 28 days after the second dose of the MenACWY control vaccine. CDR3: CASSLDGHQETQYF. The CDR3 region has the DNA TGTGCCAGCAGCTTAGACGGACATCAAGAGACCCAGTACTTC.